The clone carrying this T cell receptor (beta chain) has only one observation. Its antigen is still unknown. The data stem from a study of cytomegalovirus exposure and HLA in healthy donors. Study findings and constraints: In presence/absence analyses, roughly uniform sequencing depth across donors was assumed. Being productive about 87% or about 30% of the time was typical of most TCR beta V segments in an earlier analysis. Cytomegalovirus-associated TCR beta chains were listed, numbering roughly 150.

The PCR had 60 Vbeta and 13 Jbeta primers. Libraries were prepared by immunoSEQ multiplex PCR; TCRdb keeps only in-frame clonotypes and omits some of them. Of about 140,000 clones in the sample, around four fifths are singletons; the top ten hold about 4.3%. Specimen: PBMCs. This sequence was found in a man aged 25-45 years in good health.

This chain's CDR3 is CASSLAQLSGGDTQYF. The CDR3 coding sequence is TGTGCCAGCAGTTTAGCCCAGCTCTCTGGAGGGGATACGCAGTATTTT. The V and J genes are TRBV27 and TRBJ2-3; weak D call: TRBD2 (6 bases). Germline CDR1 is MNHEY and CDR2 is SMNVEV (reference sequence). Trimming shortened V by 2 bases and J by 6 bases, and 18 bases separated the two germline ends. The CDR3 extends over 16 amino acids.